Below, 19 T cell receptor beta chains from the same sample are listed, as sequenced in a study of T cell repertoires in cytomegalovirus infection. TCRdb independently ran MiXCR on the reads; one entry per CDR3 protein. The repertoire holds a few hundred thousand distinct CDR3 sequences, roughly 46% seen once, with around 44% in the top ten. Their antigen targets remain unknown. The starting material was cultured PBMCs, obtained from culture after CMV antigen stimulation. These receptors came from a human donor in good health (CMV status not recorded). Some clones in this sample may be carry-over from other donors' samples.

This clonotype was seen only once. The chain recombines TRBV14 with TRBJ2-7, with a tentative D call TRBD2 (6 bases). Germline assignment: CDR1 SGHDN and CDR2 FVKESK. The CDR3 has 15 amino acids. Trimming took off 3 bases at V and 6 bases at J, with 18 bases between the two ends. As DNA, the CDR3 is TGTGCCAGCAGCCAGGACTACGGTTTACCGGGCGAGCAGTACTTC. Translating it yields CASSQDYGLPGEQYF.

This clonotype was seen at least ten times. The rearrangement joins TRBV7-2 to TRBJ2-5, with unresolved D. The V gene's germline CDR1 is SGHTA and CDR2 FQGNSA. The CDR3 sequence is 12 residues long. V gave up 1 base and J gave up 5 bases, with 5 bases separating them. In DNA form, the CDR3 reads TGTGCCAGCAGCTTAGATGAGGAGACCCAGTACTTC. Translating it yields CASSLDEETQYF.

A few counts support this clonotype. The gene calls are TRBV20-1 and TRBJ2-3; 7 bases align to TRBD2. V gave up 5 bases and J gave up 2 bases; unmatched junction bases: 19. CDR3 length: 18 residues. The germline CDR1 and CDR2 sequences are DFQATT and SNEGSKA (reference sequence). CDR3 DNA sequence: TGCAGTGCTCCCTTTGGCCGGGGGGATCTCGGCCTCACAGATACGCAGTATTTT. It translates to CSAPFGRGDLGLTDTQYF.

This sequence joins TRBV7-2 and TRBJ2-1; D is unclear. Trimming pared 4 bases from V and 5 bases from J, leaving 12 bases between. Germline CDR1 and CDR2: SGHTA and FQGNSA. The CDR3 has 14 residues. The CDR3 sequence is CASSSDMLDNEQFF. The CDR3 DNA reads TGTGCCAGCAGCTCAGACATGCTCGACAATGAGCAGTTCTTC. Full variable domain (missing parts from reference TRBV7-2 and TRBJ2-1): GAGVSQSPSNKVTEKGKDVELRCDPISGHTALYWYRQSLGQGLEFLIYFQGNSAPDKSGLPSDRFSAERTGGSVSTLTIQRTQQEDSAVYLCASSSDMLDNEQFFGPGTRLTVL.

This clonotype was observed a handful of times. DNA of the CDR3: TGTGCCAGCAGCTTATCAGGGTCGGTAGAAGGGACCCAGTACTTC. This gives the protein CASSLSGSVEGTQYF. The chain uses TRBV7-6 and TRBJ2-5, with a tentative D call TRBD1 (5 bases). The CDR3 extends over 15 amino acids. Per germline, CDR1 SGHVS and CDR2 FNYEAQ. V lost 2 bases to trimming and J lost 7 bases, with 17 bases between them.

This chain connects TRBV5-1 to TRBJ1-4; weak D call: TRBD1 (5 bases). This CDR3 spans 15 amino acids. The V gene lost 3 bases and the J gene lost 0 bases, with 9 bases spanning the gap. Germline V gene lookup returns CDR1 SGHRS and CDR2 YFSETQ. CDR3 nucleotides: TGCGCCAGCAGCTCCCAGGGTACAACTAATGAAAAACTGTTTTTT. It is translated as CASSSQGTTNEKLFF.

This clonotype was counted only a few times. The chain carries TRBV7-6 and TRBJ2-5; TRBD2 might be the D (6 bases). Trimming shortened V by 4 bases and J by 0 bases, and 9 bases separated the two germline ends. The CDR3 is 14 amino acids. CDR1 SGHVS and CDR2 FNYEAQ come from the germline V gene. The CDR3 bases are TGTGCCAGCAGCTGGGGGGTATACCAAGAGACCCAGTACTTC. Protein product: CASSWGVYQETQYF.

The genes are TRBV5-1 and TRBJ2-1; TRBD2 matches 7 bases. Germline-derived CDR1 and CDR2 are SGHRS and YFSETQ. CDR3 size: 14 residues. V dropped 5 bases and J dropped 8; count of bases not matched to a gene: 10. The CDR3 loop reads CASSGRGGFDEQFF. CDR3 DNA: TGCGCCAGCAGTGGGAGGGGTGGTTTCGATGAGCAGTTCTTC.

This clonotype came up many times. The gene calls are TRBV7-2 and TRBJ1-2, with 8 bases fitting TRBD1. Germline V gives CDR1 SGHTA, CDR2 FQGNSA. The junction had 6 bases not matched to a gene; V was cut back by 0 bases and J by 6 bases. The CDR3 is 15 residues long. CDR3 loop: CASSLAGRGLDGYTF. CDR3 DNA sequence: TGTGCCAGCAGCTTAGCGGGCAGGGGGCTAGATGGCTACACCTTC.

The chain uses TRBV4-1 and TRBJ2-1, with 9 bases aligning to TRBD1. This CDR3 is 17 amino acids long. Germline V gene lookup returns CDR1 MGHRA and CDR2 YSYEKL. Germline trimming cut 2 bases from V and 2 bases from J; bases unmatched to any gene: 7. The DNA for the CDR3 is TGCGCCAGCAGCCAAAATGGACAGGGGACTACCTACAATGAGCAGTTCTTC. It yields the protein CASSQNGQGTTYNEQFF.

V is TRBV20-1 and J is TRBJ2-3; 9 bases fit TRBD2. V was clipped by 6 bases and J by 4 bases; unmatched bases: 14. Germline assignment: CDR1 DFQATT and CDR2 SNEGSKA (reference sequence). The CDR3 length is 16 residues. The CDR3 nucleotides are TGCAGTGCCTTTGCCGGGACTAGCCGCCGTTCAGATACGCAGTATTTT. Residues: CSAFAGTSRRSDTQYF.

J is TRBJ2-1 and V is TRBV4-3; D call uncertain. Per the germline V gene, CDR1 is LGHNA and CDR2 is YSLEER. The CDR3 covers 16 residues. Trimming removed 0 bases at V and 5 bases at J, with 14 bases between. CDR3 coding DNA: TGCGCCAGCAGCCAAGATATCTCCCGTCCCCACAATGAGCAGTTCTTC. It codes for CASSQDISRPHNEQFF.

The CDR3, as DNA: TGTGCCAGCAGCTTCAGGTTAAAAACTTCTAGCGGGTCCTACAATGAGCAGTTCTTC. Translation gives CASSFRLKTSSGSYNEQFF. The chain uses TRBV7-2 and TRBJ2-1, with 8 bases aligning to TRBD2. This CDR3 contains 19 residues. The V and J ends lost 3 bases and 1 base, in that order; junction bases with no gene match: 14. Looked up from germline, CDR1 is SGHTA and CDR2 is FQGNSA.

The V call is TRBV12-5, the J call TRBJ2-7; D unclear. There are 17 residues in the CDR3. Germline CDR1 and CDR2: LGHNT and FRNRAP. V was pared by 6 bases and J by 4 bases, with 25 bases between. The CDR3 protein is CASGPPPVGQRWYEQYF. CDR3 sequence (DNA): TGTGCTAGTGGCCCCCCCCCTGTTGGCCAGAGGTGGTACGAGCAGTACTTC. Together with reference TRBV12-5 and TRBJ2-7, the CDR3 gives the full variable domain: DARVTQTPRHKVTEMGQEVTMRCQPILGHNTVFWYRQTMMQGLELLAYFRNRAPLDDSGMPKDRFSAEMPDATLATLKIQPSEPRDSAVYFCASGPPPVGQRWYEQYFGPGTRLTVT.

This chain joins TRBV6-8 and TRBJ2-7; 10 nucleotides align to TRBD1. Germline V CDR1 and CDR2: MNHGY, SAAAGT. This CDR3 has 17 residues. V shed 6 bases, J shed 0 bases, and the junction held 11 bases outside the gene matches. The CDR3 sequence is CASSPRGQGPSSYEQYF. The CDR3 nucleotides are TGTGCCAGCAGCCCCAGGGGACAGGGGCCGAGCTCCTACGAGCAGTACTTC.

In its sample, this clonotype was seen a few times. This chain joins TRBV10-3 and TRBJ2-3; D is tentatively TRBD1 or TRBD2 (5 bases each). Between the trimmed V and J ends, which lost 3 bases and 4 bases, there was a span of 20 bases. CDR1 and CDR2 from the germline V gene are ENHRY and SYGVKD. This CDR3 region has 17 residues. The CDR3 spells CAISDWLATGTADTQYF. The CDR3 bases are TGTGCCATCAGTGATTGGCTGGCGACCGGGACGGCAGATACGCAGTATTTT.

J is TRBJ2-3 and V is TRBV15; the D gene could be TRBD1 or TRBD2 (6 bases each). Between the trimmed V and J ends, which lost 2 bases and 4 bases, there was a span of 13 bases. Germline loops: CDR1 LNHNV, CDR2 YYDKDF (reference sequence). The CDR3 covers 15 residues. CDR3 nucleotides: TGTGCCACCAGCAGACTGGGGGGCGGGGCAGATACGCAGTATTTT. Amino acids: CATSRLGGGADTQYF.

In this sample, this clonotype turned up many times. The chain employs TRBV7-2 and TRBJ2-7, with D perhaps TRBD1 (6 bases). Trimming cost V 4 bases and J 5 bases, with 12 bases left between them. The CDR3 has 13 residues. In germline, CDR1 is SGHTA, CDR2 FQGNSA. The CDR3 region has the DNA TGTGCCAGCAGCTCCAGGGGCCAGGACGAGCAGTACTTC. Residues: CASSSRGQDEQYF.

The V gene is TRBV3-1, the J gene TRBJ1-2; 8 positions agree with TRBD1. This CDR3 contains 14 residues. Per germline, CDR1 LGHDT and CDR2 YNNKEL (reference sequence). V trimming: 5 bases; J trimming: 4 bases; junction bases outside the gene matches: 6. CDR3 region: CASSGSGGTYGYTF. The CDR3 DNA sequence: TGTGCCAGCAGCGGTTCAGGGGGCACCTATGGCTACACCTTC.